This TCR beta chain was obtained from a study of cytomegalovirus exposure and HLA in healthy donors. General study points: Within the 120 or so validation repertoires, first-cohort TCR clusters tended to co-occur, according to a later analysis.

The table came from immunoSEQ multiplex PCR; TCRdb's copy has only in-frame clones and leaves some out. The table lists about 400,000 clones, roughly 88% of them singletons. In regard to this clone: Its target is not known.

V was pared by 4 bases and J by 2 bases, with 8 bases between. This CDR3 spans 13 amino acids. Germline V gene sequence: CDR1 SGHAT, CDR2 FQNNGV. The chain uses TRBV11-2 and TRBJ2-5, with a weak D call TRBD2 (6 bases). Sequences were obtained from PBMCs. The TCR originated in a woman aged 18-29 years in good health and CMV-seronegative. CDR3: CASSYLAQETQYF. Here the CDR3 DNA reads TGTGCCAGCAGCTACCTAGCGCAAGAGACCCAGTACTTC. Full variable domain (remainder filled in from reference TRBV11-2 and TRBJ2-5): EAGVAQSPRYKIIEKRQSVAFWCNPISGHATLYWYQQILGQGPKLLIQFQNNGVVDDSQLPKDRFSAERLKGVDSTLKIQPAKLEDSAVYLCASSYLAQETQYFGPGTRLLVL.